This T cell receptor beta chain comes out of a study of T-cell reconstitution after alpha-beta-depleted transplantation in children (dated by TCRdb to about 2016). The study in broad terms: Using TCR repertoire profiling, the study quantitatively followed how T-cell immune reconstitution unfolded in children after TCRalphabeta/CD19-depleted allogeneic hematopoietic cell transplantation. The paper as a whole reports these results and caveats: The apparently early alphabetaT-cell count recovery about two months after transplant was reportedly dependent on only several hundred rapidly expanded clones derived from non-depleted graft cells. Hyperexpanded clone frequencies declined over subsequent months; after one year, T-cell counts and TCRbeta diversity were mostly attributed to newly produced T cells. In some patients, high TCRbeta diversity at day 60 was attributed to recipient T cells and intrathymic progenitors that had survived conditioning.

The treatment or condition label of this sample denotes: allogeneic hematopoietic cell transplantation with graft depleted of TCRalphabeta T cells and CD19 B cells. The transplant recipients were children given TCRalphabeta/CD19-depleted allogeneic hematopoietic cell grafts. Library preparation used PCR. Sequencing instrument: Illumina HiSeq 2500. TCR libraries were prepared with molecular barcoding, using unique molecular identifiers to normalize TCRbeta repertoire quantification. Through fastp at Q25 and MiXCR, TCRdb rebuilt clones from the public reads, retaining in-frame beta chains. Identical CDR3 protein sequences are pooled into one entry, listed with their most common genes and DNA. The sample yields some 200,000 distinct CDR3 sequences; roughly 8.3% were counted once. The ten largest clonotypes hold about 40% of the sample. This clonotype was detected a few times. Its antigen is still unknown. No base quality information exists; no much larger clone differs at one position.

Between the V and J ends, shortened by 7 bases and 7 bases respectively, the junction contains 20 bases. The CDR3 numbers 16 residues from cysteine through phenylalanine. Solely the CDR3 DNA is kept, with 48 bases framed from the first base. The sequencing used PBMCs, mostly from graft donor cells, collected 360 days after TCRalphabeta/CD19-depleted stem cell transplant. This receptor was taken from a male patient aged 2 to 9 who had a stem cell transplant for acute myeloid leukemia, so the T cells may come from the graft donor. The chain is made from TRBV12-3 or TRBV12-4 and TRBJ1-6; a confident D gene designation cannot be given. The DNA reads TGTGCCAGCATCCTCCGGGTTGGGGAAATAAATTCACCCCTCCACTTT. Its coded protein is CASILRVGEINSPLHF.